A single sample is the source of the 3 T cell receptor beta chains below, sequenced in a study of OX40 agonist ivuxolimab in advanced cancers. Assay: immunoSEQ multiplex PCR; the TCRdb copy retains only in-frame clones and omits some. The repertoire holds approximately 9,300 clones, with under 80% as singletons. Material: CD4+ or CD8+ T cells sorted from blood, obtained in a trial of the OX40 agonist ivuxolimab. The receptors come from an adult with an advanced solid tumor such as melanoma, head and neck, liver or kidney cancer.

The chain combines TRBV5-5 with TRBJ1-5; 9 positions match TRBD1. The CDR3 contains 15 residues. Unmatched junction bases numbered 5, after V lost 4 bases and J lost 3 bases. The germline CDR1 and CDR2 sequences are SGHKS and YYEKEE (reference sequence). The CDR3 reads CASSPGTGINQPQHF. CDR3 nucleotide sequence: TGTGCCAGCAGCCCCGGGACAGGGATCAATCAGCCCCAGCATTTT.

The rearrangement uses TRBV28 and TRBJ2-1; 10 bases fit TRBD2. From germline, CDR1 is MDHEN and CDR2 SYDVKM. The CDR3 runs to 15 residues. V dropped 7 bases and J dropped 6; count of bases not matched to a gene: 9. The CDR3 nucleotides read TGTGCCAGCAACACCGGGACTAGCGACGGCAATGAGCAGTTCTTC. This translates into CASNTGTSDGNEQFF.

V gene TRBV1 combines with J gene TRBJ1-2. TRBV1 is flagged as a pseudogene. This CDR3 region has 12 residues. CDR3 DNA: TGCACCAGCAGCCAAGCTGGCTATGGCTACACCTTC. This sequence encodes CTSSQAGYGYTF.